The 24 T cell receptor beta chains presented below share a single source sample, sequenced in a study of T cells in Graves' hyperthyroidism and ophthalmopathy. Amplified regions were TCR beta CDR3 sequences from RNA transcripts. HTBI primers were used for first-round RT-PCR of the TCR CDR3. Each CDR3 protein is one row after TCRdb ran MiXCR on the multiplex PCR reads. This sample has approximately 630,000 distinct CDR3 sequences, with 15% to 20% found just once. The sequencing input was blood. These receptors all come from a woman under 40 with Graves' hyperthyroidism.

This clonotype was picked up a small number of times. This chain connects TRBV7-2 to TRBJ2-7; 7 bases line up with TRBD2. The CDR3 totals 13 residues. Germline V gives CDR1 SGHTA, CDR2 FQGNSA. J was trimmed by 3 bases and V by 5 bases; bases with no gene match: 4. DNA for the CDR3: TGTGCCAGCAGCACTCGGACTAGCTACGAGCAGTACTTC. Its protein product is CASSTRTSYEQYF.

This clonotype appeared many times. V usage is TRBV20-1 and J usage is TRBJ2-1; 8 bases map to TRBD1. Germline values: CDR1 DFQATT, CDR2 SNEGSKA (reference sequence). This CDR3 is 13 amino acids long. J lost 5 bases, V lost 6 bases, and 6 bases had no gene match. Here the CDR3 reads CSALDRGNNEQFF. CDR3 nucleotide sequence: TGCAGTGCGCTAGACAGGGGCAACAATGAGCAGTTCTTC.

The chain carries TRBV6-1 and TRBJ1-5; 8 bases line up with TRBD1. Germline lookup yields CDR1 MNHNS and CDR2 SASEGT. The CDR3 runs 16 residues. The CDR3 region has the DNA TGTGCTACAGGGGGAGACAGGGCCTTAGGCGATCAGCCCCAGCATTTT. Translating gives CATGGDRALGDQPQHF.

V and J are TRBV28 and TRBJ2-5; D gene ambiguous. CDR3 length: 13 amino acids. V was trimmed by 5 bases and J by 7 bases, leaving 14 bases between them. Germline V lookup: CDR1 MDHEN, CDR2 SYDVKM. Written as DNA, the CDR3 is TGTGCCAGCAGTCCCCTAGTCGGAGCGACCCAGTACTTC. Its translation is CASSPLVGATQYF.

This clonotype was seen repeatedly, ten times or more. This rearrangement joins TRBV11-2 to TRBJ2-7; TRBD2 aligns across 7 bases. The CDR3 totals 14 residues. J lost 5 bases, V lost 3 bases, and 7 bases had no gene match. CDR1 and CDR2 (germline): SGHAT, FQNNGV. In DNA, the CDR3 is TGTGCCAGCAGCTTGGCGGGAGTGGGCCACGAGCAGTACTTC. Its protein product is CASSLAGVGHEQYF. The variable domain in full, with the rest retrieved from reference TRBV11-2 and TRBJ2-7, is EAGVAQSPRYKIIEKRQSVAFWCNPISGHATLYWYQQILGQGPKLLIQFQNNGVVDDSQLPKDRFSAERLKGVDSTLKIQPAKLEDSAVYLCASSLAGVGHEQYFGPGTRLTVT.

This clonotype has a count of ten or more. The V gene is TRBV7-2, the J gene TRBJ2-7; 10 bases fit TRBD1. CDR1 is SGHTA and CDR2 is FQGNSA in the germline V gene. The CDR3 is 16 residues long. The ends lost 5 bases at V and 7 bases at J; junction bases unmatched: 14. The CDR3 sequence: CASSHQDGTGVREQYF. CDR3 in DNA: TGTGCCAGCAGCCACCAGGACGGGACAGGGGTTAGAGAGCAGTACTTC.

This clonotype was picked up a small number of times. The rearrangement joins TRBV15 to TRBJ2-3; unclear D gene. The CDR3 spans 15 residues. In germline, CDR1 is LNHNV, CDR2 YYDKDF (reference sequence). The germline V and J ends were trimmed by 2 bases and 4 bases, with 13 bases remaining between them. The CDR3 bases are TGTGCCACCAGCAGAACCTTCCGCACCCCAGATACGCAGTATTTT. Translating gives CATSRTFRTPDTQYF.

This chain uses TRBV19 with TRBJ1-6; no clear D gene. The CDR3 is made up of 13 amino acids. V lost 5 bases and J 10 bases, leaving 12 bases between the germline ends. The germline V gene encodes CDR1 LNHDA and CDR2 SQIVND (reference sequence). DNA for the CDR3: TGTGCCAGTAGTTGGCAGGCCGGATCACCCCTCCACTTT. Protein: CASSWQAGSPLHF.

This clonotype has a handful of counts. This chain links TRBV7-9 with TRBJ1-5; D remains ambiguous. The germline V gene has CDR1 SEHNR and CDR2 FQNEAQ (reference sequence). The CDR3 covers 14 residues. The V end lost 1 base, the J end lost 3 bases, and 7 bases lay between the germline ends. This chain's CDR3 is CASSLGAVNQPQHF. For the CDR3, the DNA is TGTGCCAGCAGCTTAGGGGCAGTCAATCAGCCCCAGCATTTT.

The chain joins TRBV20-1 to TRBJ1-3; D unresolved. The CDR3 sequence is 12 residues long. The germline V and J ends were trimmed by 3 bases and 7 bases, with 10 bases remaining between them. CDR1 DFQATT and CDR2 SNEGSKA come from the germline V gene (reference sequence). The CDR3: CSARSDVNTIYF. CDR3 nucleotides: TGCAGTGCTAGGAGCGACGTCAACACCATATATTTT.

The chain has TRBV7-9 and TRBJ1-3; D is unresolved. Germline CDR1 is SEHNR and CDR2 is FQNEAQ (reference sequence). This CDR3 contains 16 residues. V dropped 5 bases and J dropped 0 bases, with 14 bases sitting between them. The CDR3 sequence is CASSLQTVASGNTIYF. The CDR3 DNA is TGTGCCAGCAGCCTACAAACAGTTGCCTCTGGAAACACCATATATTTT. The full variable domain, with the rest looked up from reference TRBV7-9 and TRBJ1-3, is DTGVSQNPRHKITKRGQNVTFRCDPISEHNRLYWYRQTLGQGPEFLTYFQNEAQLEKSRLLSDRFSAERPKGSFSTLEIQRTEQGDSAMYLCASSLQTVASGNTIYFGEGSWLTVV.

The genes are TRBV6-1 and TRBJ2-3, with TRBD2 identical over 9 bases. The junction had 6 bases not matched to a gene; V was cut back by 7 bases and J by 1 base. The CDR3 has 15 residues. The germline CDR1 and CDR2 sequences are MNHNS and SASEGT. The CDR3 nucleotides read TGTGCCAGCATTCAATCTAGCGGGGGCACAGATACGCAGTATTTT. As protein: CASIQSSGGTDTQYF.

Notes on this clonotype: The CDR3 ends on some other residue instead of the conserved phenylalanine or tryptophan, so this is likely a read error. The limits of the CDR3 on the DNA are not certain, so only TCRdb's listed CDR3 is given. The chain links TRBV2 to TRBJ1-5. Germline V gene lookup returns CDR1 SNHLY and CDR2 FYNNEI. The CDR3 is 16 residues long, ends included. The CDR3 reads CASRDSTHYSNQPEHL.

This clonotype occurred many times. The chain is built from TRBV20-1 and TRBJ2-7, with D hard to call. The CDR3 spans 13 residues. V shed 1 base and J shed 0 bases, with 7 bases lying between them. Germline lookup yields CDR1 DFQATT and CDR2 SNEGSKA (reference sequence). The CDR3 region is CSARVAYSYEQYF. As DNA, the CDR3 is TGCAGTGCTAGAGTGGCTTACTCCTACGAGCAGTACTTC.

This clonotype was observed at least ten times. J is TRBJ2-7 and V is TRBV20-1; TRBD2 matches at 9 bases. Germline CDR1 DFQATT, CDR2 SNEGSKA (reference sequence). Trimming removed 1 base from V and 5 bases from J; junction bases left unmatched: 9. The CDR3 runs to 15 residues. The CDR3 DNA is TGCAGTGCTAGAGCGGCGGGAGGGCCTCTGGACGAGCAGTACTTC. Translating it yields CSARAAGGPLDEQYF.

CDR3 bases: TGTGCCAGCAGTCCTGTGCCCCCCCCTGGGTTGAACACTGAAGCTTTCTTT. Amino acids: CASSPVPPPGLNTEAFF. The V and J genes are TRBV3-1 and TRBJ1-1; no clear D. Trimming took off 6 bases at V and 0 bases at J, with 20 bases between the two ends. Germline V gives CDR1 LGHDT, CDR2 YNNKEL (reference sequence). The CDR3 has 17 residues.

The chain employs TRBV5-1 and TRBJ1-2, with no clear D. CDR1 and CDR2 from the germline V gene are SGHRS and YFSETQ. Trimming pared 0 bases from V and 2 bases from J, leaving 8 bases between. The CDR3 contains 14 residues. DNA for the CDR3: TGCGCCAGCAGCTTGGAAACACCCAACTATGGCTACACCTTC. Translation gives CASSLETPNYGYTF.

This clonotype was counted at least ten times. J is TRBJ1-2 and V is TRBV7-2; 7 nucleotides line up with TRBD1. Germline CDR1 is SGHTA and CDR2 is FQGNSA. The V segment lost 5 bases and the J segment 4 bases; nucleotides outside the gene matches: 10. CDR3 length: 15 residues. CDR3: CASSPERGLGYGYTF. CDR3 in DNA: TGTGCCAGCAGCCCTGAAAGGGGGCTTGGCTATGGCTACACCTTC.

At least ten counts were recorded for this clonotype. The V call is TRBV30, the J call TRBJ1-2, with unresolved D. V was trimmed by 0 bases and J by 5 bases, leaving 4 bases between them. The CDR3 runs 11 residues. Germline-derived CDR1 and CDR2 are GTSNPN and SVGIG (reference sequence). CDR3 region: CAWSVGYGYTF. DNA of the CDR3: TGTGCCTGGAGTGTTGGATATGGCTACACCTTC.

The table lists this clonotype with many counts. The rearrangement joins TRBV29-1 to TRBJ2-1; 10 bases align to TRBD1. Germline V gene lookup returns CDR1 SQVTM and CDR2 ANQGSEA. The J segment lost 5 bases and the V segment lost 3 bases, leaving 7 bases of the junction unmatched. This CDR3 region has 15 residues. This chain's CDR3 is CSVEGTGVTNNEQFF. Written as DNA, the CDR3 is TGCAGCGTTGAGGGGACAGGGGTCACCAACAATGAGCAGTTCTTC.

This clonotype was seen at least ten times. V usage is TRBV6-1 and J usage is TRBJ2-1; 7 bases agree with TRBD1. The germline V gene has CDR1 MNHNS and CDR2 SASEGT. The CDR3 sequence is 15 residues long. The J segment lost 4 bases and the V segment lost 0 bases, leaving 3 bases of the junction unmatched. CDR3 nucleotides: TGTGCCAGCAGTGAAGCCCAGGGGGTTTACAATGAGCAGTTCTTC. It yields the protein CASSEAQGVYNEQFF.

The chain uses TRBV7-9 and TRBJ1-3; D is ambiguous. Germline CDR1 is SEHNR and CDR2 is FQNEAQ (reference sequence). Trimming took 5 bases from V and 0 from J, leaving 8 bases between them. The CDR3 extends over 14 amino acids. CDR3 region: CASSGPTSGNTIYF. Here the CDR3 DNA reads TGTGCCAGCAGCGGGCCCACCTCTGGAAACACCATATATTTT. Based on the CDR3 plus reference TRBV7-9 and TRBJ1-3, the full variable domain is DTGVSQNPRHKITKRGQNVTFRCDPISEHNRLYWYRQTLGQGPEFLTYFQNEAQLEKSRLLSDRFSAERPKGSFSTLEIQRTEQGDSAMYLCASSGPTSGNTIYFGEGSWLTVV.

The CDR3 protein is CASSLVGGEPQHF. CDR3 bases: TGTGCCAGCAGCTTAGTGGGCGGAGAGCCCCAGCATTTT. The chain links TRBV7-9 to TRBJ1-5; D is ambiguous. The CDR3 spans 13 residues. V was shortened by 1 base and J by 8 bases, with 9 bases between the two germline ends. CDR1 is SEHNR and CDR2 is FQNEAQ in the germline V gene (reference sequence).

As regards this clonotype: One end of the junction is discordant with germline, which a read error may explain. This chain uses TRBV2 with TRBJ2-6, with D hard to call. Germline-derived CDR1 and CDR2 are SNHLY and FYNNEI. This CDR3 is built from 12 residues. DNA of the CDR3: TGTGCCAGCAGAGAAGGGGCCAACGTCCTGACTTTC. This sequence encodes CASREGANVLTF.